Listed below are T cell receptor beta chains from one sample, sequenced in a study of blood T cell repertoires in COVID-19. Clones were read by immunoSEQ multiplex PCR, and TCRdb kept only the in-frame ones, dropping some. The repertoire includes 200,000 to 250,000 clones, approximately 88% of them detected once, and over 3.5% sits in the top ten. Sequencing was done on a sample of PBMCs or T cells enriched from blood (not recorded which). These receptors originate from a woman in her twenties or thirties who had been exposed to COVID-19. The CDR3 runs from the conserved cysteine through the conserved F or W. A D gene is named only where the DNA matches it firmly. Clone size is stated in some rows and not others, as once, few, many or a class when expanded.

clone size	V gene	J gene	D gene	CDR3 protein	CDR3 DNA
NA	TRBV7-2	TRBJ1-1	NA	CASSIPWAAQNTEAFF	TGTGCCAGCAGCATCCCCTGGGCAGCCCAGAACACTGAAGCTTTCTTT
NA	TRBV7-9	TRBJ1-1	NA	CASSLRMGGDLTEAFF	TGTGCCAGCAGCTTACGAATGGGAGGGGATCTCACTGAAGCTTTCTTT
NA	TRBV3-1/TRBV3-2	TRBJ1-1	NA	CASRPLGQLGGTEAFF	TGTGCCAGCAGACCTCTTGGGCAATTGGGGGGCACTGAAGCTTTCTTT
once	TRBV9	TRBJ1-3	NA	CASSVEGVKGNTIYF	TGTGCCAGCAGCGTAGAGGGGGTAAAAGGAAACACCATATATTTT
NA	TRBV14	TRBJ2-7	TRBD2	CASSQDFRTSGGGEQYF	TGTGCCAGCAGCCAAGATTTTCGGACTAGCGGGGGAGGAGAGCAGTACTTC
NA	TRBV3-1/TRBV3-2	TRBJ1-1	NA	CASSRREDSAEAFF	TGTGCCAGCAGCCGACGTGAGGATTCCGCTGAAGCTTTCTTT
NA	TRBV14	TRBJ1-1	NA	CASSPTDRYTEAFF	TGTGCCAGCAGCCCGACAGATCGCTACACTGAAGCTTTCTTT
once	TRBV7-9	TRBJ2-7	NA	CASRVSSSYEQYF	TGTGCCAGCAGGGTTTCGAGCTCCTACGAGCAGTACTTC
once	TRBV11-2	TRBJ1-1	NA	CASRDRTGKDTEAFF	TGTGCCAGCAGAGATCGAACAGGGAAGGACACTGAAGCTTTCTTT
once	TRBV19	TRBJ1-2	NA	CATLAGAANYGYTF	TGTGCCACTCTTGCAGGGGCAGCTAACTATGGCTACACCTTC
few	TRBV28	TRBJ1-2	NA	CASSPQGSYGYTF	TGTGCCAGCAGTCCCCAGGGGTCCTATGGCTACACCTTC
NA	TRBV25-1	TRBJ1-4	NA	CASSEWEGPRGNEKLFF	TGTGCCAGCAGTGAATGGGAGGGCCCAAGGGGGAATGAAAAACTGTTTTTT
NA	TRBV4-2	TRBJ2-2	TRBD1	CASSQEQGVVTGELFF	TGTGCCAGCAGCCAAGAACAGGGGGTAGTCACCGGGGAGCTGTTTTTT
NA	TRBV6-6	TRBJ2-2	TRBD1	CASSSSRTGTVGELFF	TGTGCCAGCAGTTCCTCTAGGACAGGAACGGTCGGCGAGCTGTTTTTT
once	TRBV9	TRBJ2-3	TRBD2	CASSSSGRAADTQYF	TGTGCCAGCAGCTCCAGCGGGAGAGCGGCAGATACGCAGTATTTT
NA	TRBV5-4	TRBJ1-1	NA	CASSRPLGRFPQKAEAFF	TGTGCCAGCAGCCGCCCCCTGGGCAGGTTCCCCCAAAAGGCTGAAGCTTTCTTT
NA	TRBV5-1	TRBJ1-2	NA	CASSWGTNYGYTF	TGCGCCAGCAGCTGGGGGACAAACTATGGCTACACCTTC
NA	TRBV10-3	TRBJ2-7	TRBD2	CAISESGGPEYEQYF	TGTGCCATCAGTGAGTCGGGAGGGCCCGAGTACGAGCAGTACTTC